Here is one TCR beta chain with its context. Generated by immunoSEQ multiplex PCR, the TCRdb table keeps only in-frame clones and is missing some. Among some 71,000 clones listed, under 90% were seen once. The sample originates from a study of blood T cell repertoires in COVID-19. Germline V gene sequence: CDR1 LNHDA, CDR2 SQIVND (reference sequence). V was pared by 4 bases and J by 2 bases, with 14 bases of the junction left unmatched. The CDR3 totals 18 residues. The receptor comes from a man in his forties or fifties with COVID-19, enrolled during active disease. Material: peripheral blood. V usage is TRBV19 and J usage is TRBJ1-5, with 7 bases aligning to TRBD1. CDR3 DNA sequence: TGTGCCAGTAGTAGAACACATAGGGACAGCTGGGGCAATCAGCCCCAGCATTTT. Amino acid sequence: CASSRTHRDSWGNQPQHF.